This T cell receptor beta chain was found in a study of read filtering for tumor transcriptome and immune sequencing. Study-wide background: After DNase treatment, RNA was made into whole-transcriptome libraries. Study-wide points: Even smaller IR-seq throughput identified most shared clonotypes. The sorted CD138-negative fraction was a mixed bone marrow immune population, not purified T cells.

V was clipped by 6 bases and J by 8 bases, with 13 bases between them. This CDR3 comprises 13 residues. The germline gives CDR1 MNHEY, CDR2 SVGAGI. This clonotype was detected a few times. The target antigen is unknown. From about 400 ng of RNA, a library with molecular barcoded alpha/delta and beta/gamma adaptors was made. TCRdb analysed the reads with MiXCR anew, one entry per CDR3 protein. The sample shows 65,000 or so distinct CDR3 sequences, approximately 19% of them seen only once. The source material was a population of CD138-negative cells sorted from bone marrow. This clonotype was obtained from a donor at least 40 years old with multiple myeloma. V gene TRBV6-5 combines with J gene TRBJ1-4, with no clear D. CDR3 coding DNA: TGTGCCAGCAGGGGCGAGGTCGGGGAAAAACTGTTTTTT. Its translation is CASRGEVGEKLFF.